These 27 T cell receptor beta chains were sequenced from one sample in a study of tumor-infiltrating lymphocytes in primary liver carcinoma. Making TCR beta cDNA involved approximately 0.5 ug total RNA and a constant-region primer. It was through three nested multiplex PCR rounds of slightly modified ARM-PCR that TCR beta libraries arose. PCR rounds one and two used TRBV1-TRBV30 forward primers with a C-beta reverse primer for 9 to 10 cycles each. TCRdb re-called the multiplex PCR reads with MiXCR, one entry per CDR3 protein. The table has just under 95,000 distinct CDR3 sequences, approximately 72% seen once; the top ten hold around 25%. The study co-extracted DNA and RNA from 20-30 mg of unsorted bulk tissue. What was sequenced was tumor-adjacent normal liver tissue. All receptors derive from a man in his forties with primary liver carcinoma and hepatitis B virus infection.

This clonotype was counted only a few times. This chain connects TRBV28 to TRBJ2-1; TRBD2 matches 7 bases. Germline CDR1 reads MDHEN; CDR2 reads SYDVKM. V trimming: 5 bases; J trimming: 6 bases; junction bases outside the gene matches: 1. This CDR3 region has 12 residues. This CDR3 reads CASSGGGNEQFF. The CDR3 coding sequence is TGTGCCAGCAGTGGGGGGGGCAATGAGCAGTTCTTC.

Only a few counts were recorded for this clonotype. The chain joins TRBV30 to TRBJ2-3; a possible D gene is TRBD1 (5 bases). The CDR3 spans 16 residues. The V gene's germline CDR1 is GTSNPN and CDR2 SVGIG (reference sequence). Trimming shortened V by 5 bases and J by 3 bases, and 21 bases separated the two germline ends. This CDR3 reads CAWEAPGFGETDTQYF. In DNA, the CDR3 is TGTGCCTGGGAGGCCCCAGGGTTTGGAGAGACAGATACGCAGTATTTT.

This clonotype turned up a few times. At one end, the junction sequence differs from germline, possibly due to a read error. CDR3 DNA: TGTGCCTGGAGTGTCTCCTACAGTGAGCAGTTCTTC. Encoded protein: CAWSVSYSEQFF. The chain combines TRBV30 with TRBJ2-1; D not certain. CDR1 and CDR2 from the germline V gene are GTSNPN and SVGIG (reference sequence). The CDR3 is 12 amino acids.

As to this clonotype: A much larger clone differs by one base, so this may be a read error. The chain combines TRBV5-4 with TRBJ1-2; 7 nucleotides match TRBD1. This CDR3 has 17 residues. Germline CDR1 is SGHNT and CDR2 is YYREEE (reference sequence). V lost 0 bases, J lost 3 bases, and 11 bases stayed unmatched. CDR3 nucleotides: TGTGCCAGCAGCTTGGGGGGCATGGACAGGTTTGACTATGGCTACACCTTC. Translating it yields CASSLGGMDRFDYGYTF.

This clonotype has only one observation. The conserved final phenylalanine or tryptophan is absent from the CDR3, which likely points to a read error. The chain has TRBV29-1 and TRBJ2-1, with TRBD1 matching over 7 bases. V shed 5 bases and J 4 bases; nucleotides not matched to a gene: 5. Per germline, CDR1 SQVTM and CDR2 ANQGSEA. CDR3 length: 13 residues. CDR3 coding DNA: TGCAGCGTTCACGGGACAGCATACAATGAGCAGTTCCTC. Translated: CSVHGTAYNEQFL.

A note on this clonotype: The CDR3 does not close with the conserved phenylalanine or tryptophan, likely indicating a read error. The rearrangement joins TRBV11-1 to TRBJ2-3, with a tentative D call TRBD2 (6 bases). The CDR3 covers 15 residues. Germline-derived CDR1 and CDR2 are SGHAT and FQDESV (reference sequence). Deletions cut 7 bases from V and 4 bases from J, with 18 bases between. The CDR3 region is CASNRPAGPPDTQYY. The CDR3 coding sequence is TGTGCCAGCAACCGGCCTGCGGGGCCTCCAGATACGCAGTATTAT.

As regards this clonotype: At one of its ends the junction is not consistent with the germline gene, which may arise from a read error. V is TRBV11-2 and J is TRBJ2-3; 7 nucleotides align to TRBD2. The CDR3 consists of 15 residues. Looked up from germline, CDR1 is SGHAT and CDR2 is FQNNGV. As DNA, the CDR3 is TGTGCCGGCAGCTTCTCTTGCGGGAGCCCAGATACGCAGTATTTT. It codes for CAGSFSCGSPDTQYF.

The chain uses TRBV11-2 and TRBJ2-7, with D perhaps matching TRBD2 (5 bases). Trimming removed 5 bases at V and 13 bases at J, with 27 bases between. The CDR3 has 15 residues. Germline lookup yields CDR1 SGHAT and CDR2 FQNNGV. The CDR3 loop reads CASSLGGSLPYDQYF. CDR3 DNA: TGTGCCAGCAGCCTCGGCGGGTCTCTACCCTACGATCAATACTTC.

As concerns this clonotype: A junction boundary mismatches the germline segment, possibly from a read error. The gene calls are TRBV11-3 and TRBJ2-1; 9 nucleotides match TRBD2. The CDR3 has 14 amino acids. CDR1 SGHNT and CDR2 YENEEA come from the germline V gene. Here the CDR3 DNA reads TGTGCCAACAGCTTAGAATGGGCGGGAGGGCCGACGTTCTTC. This encodes CANSLEWAGGPTFF.

The chain recombines TRBV2 with TRBJ2-2; no firm D call. The V and J ends lost 11 bases and 7 bases respectively, with 11 bases between them. CDR1 is SNHLY, CDR2 FYNNEI, per germline. The CDR3 has 11 residues. For the CDR3, the DNA is TGTGCCGCCAGGTTCGGCGGGGAGCTGTTTTTT. As protein: CAARFGGELFF.

There are many counts of this clonotype. V is TRBV5-5 and J is TRBJ1-5; D is uncertain. This CDR3 spans 15 amino acids. CDR1 is SGHKS and CDR2 is YYEKEE in the germline V gene (reference sequence). The V and J ends lost 4 bases and 2 bases respectively, with 13 bases between them. The DNA for the CDR3 is TGTGCCAGCAGCCCATCCGTGCAGGGCAATCAGCCCCAGCATTTT. Residues: CASSPSVQGNQPQHF.

The table lists this clonotype with many counts. V usage is TRBV29-1 and J usage is TRBJ2-1; 7 bases are a match to TRBD1. The CDR3 is made up of 15 amino acids. Per the germline V gene, CDR1 is SQVTM and CDR2 is ANQGSEA. J was trimmed by 7 bases and V by 8 bases; bases with no gene match: 17. The CDR3 spells CSSQGESAPVNEQFF. The CDR3 bases are TGCAGCTCCCAGGGGGAGAGCGCTCCCGTAAATGAGCAGTTCTTC.

As concerns this clonotype: The CDR3 ends on some other residue instead of the conserved phenylalanine or tryptophan, so this is likely a read error. This chain joins TRBV11-2 and TRBJ2-1; 7 nucleotides align to TRBD2. V was pared by 5 bases and J by 12 bases, with 19 bases of the junction left unmatched. Per germline, CDR1 SGHAT and CDR2 FQNNGV. The CDR3 sequence is 16 residues long. Here the CDR3 DNA reads TGTGCCAGCAGCCCCGAAGGGTGGCTAGTGGGGGGGTGGCAGTTCTAC. Protein product: CASSPEGWLVGGWQFY.

This clonotype was seen at least ten times. The chain combines TRBV6-6 with TRBJ2-3, with TRBD2 matching 13 bases. V shed 5 bases, J shed 5 bases, and the junction held 7 bases outside the gene matches. The germline V gene encodes CDR1 MNHNY and CDR2 SVGAGI (reference sequence). The CDR3 extends over 16 amino acids. As DNA, the CDR3 is TGTGCCAGCAGTCCTCGACTAGCGGGGGGCAGAGATACGCAGTATTTT. Amino acid sequence: CASSPRLAGGRDTQYF.

The chain couples TRBV28 to TRBJ2-4; no firm D call. Germline CDR1 and CDR2: MDHEN and SYDVKM. The CDR3 runs 13 residues. The CDR3 loop is CATFTTNRNIQYF. DNA for the CDR3: TGTGCGACGTTCACAACCAACAGAAACATTCAGTACTTC.

For this clonotype: The junction does not match germline at one end; this may be a read error. As DNA, the CDR3 is TGTGCCAGCAGTCCAGCCGGGACAGAATACGATCAGTACTTC. It is translated as CASSPAGTEYDQYF. The rearrangement uses TRBV11-2 and TRBJ2-7; 7 bases fit TRBD1. CDR1 and CDR2 (germline): SGHAT, FQNNGV. The CDR3 is 14 residues long. Filled out from reference TRBV11-2 and TRBJ2-7, the complete variable domain reads EAGVAQSPRYKIIEKRQSVAFWCNPISGHATLYWYQQILGQGPKLLIQFQNNGVVDDSQLPKDRFSAERLKGVDSTLKIQPAKLEDSAVYLCASSPAGTEYDQYFGPGTRLTVT.

This clonotype was recorded a few times. A much more abundant neighbour one base away suggests this may be a read error. This chain links TRBV12-3 or TRBV12-4 with TRBJ2-1; TRBD2 might be the D (6 bases). Trimming took off 6 bases at V and 5 bases at J, with 20 bases between the two ends. The length of the CDR3 is 16 residues. In DNA, the CDR3 is TGTGCCAGCAGCTGGGCTGGAGGGGCCTGGAACAATGAGCAGTTCTTC. Translation gives CASSWAGGAWNNEQFF.

As for this clonotype: The final CDR3 position lacks the conserved phenylalanine or tryptophan, pointing to a likely read error. The V gene is TRBV11-1, the J gene TRBJ1-5; no clear D gene. Germline loops: CDR1 SGHAT, CDR2 FQDESV (reference sequence). This CDR3 region has 13 residues. The CDR3 DNA reads as TGTACCAGCAGCTCCGAGCCAGATCAGCCCCAGCATCTT. As protein: CTSSSEPDQPQHL.

To note about this clonotype: One end of the junction fails to match germline, which may point to a read error. The chain uses TRBV5-6 and TRBJ2-7; either TRBD1 or TRBD2 may supply D (7 bases each). The CDR3 has 13 residues. Germline CDR1 is SGHDT and CDR2 is YYEEEE. CDR3 DNA: TGTGCCAGCGGCTTTACAGGGGACTACGAGCAATACTTC. Amino acids: CASGFTGDYEQYF.

The chain joins TRBV11-2 to TRBJ2-1, with TRBD2 matching over 8 bases. The ends lost 1 base at V and 8 bases at J; junction bases unmatched: 7. The germline gives CDR1 SGHAT, CDR2 FQNNGV. There are 15 residues in the CDR3. The CDR3 spells CASSLVTGGQHEQFF. In nucleotides, the CDR3 is TGTGCCAGCAGCTTAGTGACGGGAGGGCAACATGAGCAGTTCTTC.

Details on this clonotype: Compared with germline, one end of the junction differs, possibly owing to a read error. V and J are TRBV29-1 and TRBJ2-3; TRBD1 aligns across 9 bases. The V gene's germline CDR1 is SQVTM and CDR2 ANQGSEA. The CDR3 runs 14 residues. The CDR3 bases are TGTAGCATTGATCCGGGACAGGGAACAGATACGCAGTATTTT. Amino acid sequence: CSIDPGQGTDTQYF.

In the case of this clonotype: Germline and junction disagree at one end, which may indicate a read error. The CDR3 is CASSGGRLYGCTF. The CDR3 DNA reads TGTGCCAGCAGCGGTGGAAGACTCTATGGCTGCACCTTC. The V call is TRBV6-2 or TRBV6-3, the J call TRBJ1-2, with D uncertain. Germline loops: CDR1 MNHEY, CDR2 SVGEGT. This CDR3 has 13 amino acids.

Worth noting for this clonotype: Relative to the germline gene, one junction end is altered; a read error may explain this. The V and J genes are TRBV6-1 and TRBJ2-7; TRBD2 agrees at 10 bases. This CDR3 is built from 14 residues. Germline CDR1 is MNHNS and CDR2 is SASEGT. CDR3 nucleotide sequence: TGTGTCAGCAGTCCCGGACTAGCGGCCCACTATCAGTACTTC. Translating it yields CVSSPGLAAHYQYF.

This clonotype was found a few times. The J gene is TRBJ2-7, the V gene TRBV7-8, with D hard to call. The CDR3 has 14 amino acids. Per germline, CDR1 SGHVS and CDR2 FQNEAQ. The V end lost 2 bases, the J end lost 2 bases, and 10 bases lay between the germline ends. The CDR3 region has the DNA TGTGCCAGCAGCTTAACCCTGGAAACCTACGAGCAGTACTTC. Amino acid sequence: CASSLTLETYEQYF.

Turning to this clonotype: Being one base from a much bigger clone, this may be a read error. The chain employs TRBV6-2 or TRBV6-3 and TRBJ1-1; 7 bases are a match to TRBD1. The CDR3 spans 16 residues. In germline, CDR1 is MNHEY, CDR2 SVGEGT. V was clipped by 0 bases and J by 6 bases; unmatched bases: 10. In DNA, the CDR3 is TGTGCCAGCAGTTACTCGACATGGGACAGAGCCGCTGAAGCTTTCTTT. Amino acids: CASSYSTWDRAAEAFF.

A note on this clonotype: The junction differs from germline at one of its ends, possibly a read error. This rearrangement joins TRBV6-2 or TRBV6-3 to TRBJ2-4; the D gene is possibly TRBD2 (5 bases). The CDR3 is 12 residues long. In germline, CDR1 is MNHEY, CDR2 SVGEGT. CDR3 amino acids: CVSGVTKNIQYF. In DNA, the CDR3 is TGTGTCAGCGGTGTGACCAAAAACATTCAGTACTTC.

This clonotype was counted many times. The chain links TRBV6-6 to TRBJ2-3, with D perhaps TRBD2 (6 bases). This CDR3 spans 15 amino acids. Germline CDR1 is MNHNY and CDR2 is SVGAGI (reference sequence). V lost 7 bases and J lost 1, with 15 bases in between. The CDR3 DNA follows: TGTGCCAGCAATCCCCCCGGGAGACGCACAGATACGCAGTATTTT. The encoded protein is CASNPPGRRTDTQYF.